This record covers a single T cell receptor beta chain. The entry originates in a study of blood T cell repertoires in COVID-19. The wider study: The samples span acute and convalescent COVID-19 from the United States, Italy and Spain. PBMCs, B-cell-depleted T cells, or T cells provided the cDNA or gDNA that made up the material.

Germline assignment: CDR1 ENHRY and CDR2 SYGVKD. CDR3 size: 15 residues. V dropped 3 bases and J dropped 0 bases, with 9 bases sitting between them. Libraries were prepared by immunoSEQ multiplex PCR; TCRdb keeps only in-frame clonotypes and omits some of them. The repertoire holds more than 350,000 clones, with approximately 88% as singletons. The rearrangement joins TRBV10-3 to TRBJ1-3; tentative D call: TRBD1 (5 bases). This clonotype was sampled from a woman in her twenties or thirties with COVID-19, enrolled during active disease. The sequenced sample consisted of peripheral blood. CDR3 in DNA: TGTGCCATCAGTGATCAGGGCTACTCTGGAAACACCATATATTTT. It specifies CAISDQGYSGNTIYF.